Following are 16 T cell receptor beta chains from one sample sequenced in a study of blood T cell repertoires in COVID-19. Assay used: immunoSEQ multiplex PCR; TCRdb lists only in-frame clones, some missing. The table records about 25,000 clones, roughly 87% of them present only once. The sample consisted of peripheral blood. These receptor sequences come from a human donor in a cohort sampled during active COVID-19.

The gene calls are TRBV6-8 and TRBJ1-6; D possibly corresponds to TRBD1 (5 bases). Germline assignment: CDR1 MNHGY and CDR2 SAAAGT. V was shortened by 2 bases and J by 5 bases, with 10 bases between the two germline ends. The CDR3 runs to 15 residues. The CDR3 DNA reads TGTGCCAGCAGTTACCCGGGGGGGAATAATTCACCCCTCCACTTT. As protein: CASSYPGGNNSPLHF.

V and J are TRBV5-4 and TRBJ1-1, with 9 bases that match TRBD1. Germline-derived CDR1 and CDR2 are SGHNT and YYREEE (reference sequence). This CDR3 contains 15 residues. V lost 0 bases, J lost 5 bases, and 5 bases stayed unmatched. The chain's CDR3 is CASSLAQGARTEAFF. DNA of the CDR3: TGTGCCAGCAGCTTGGCACAGGGGGCTAGGACTGAAGCTTTCTTT.

The chain combines TRBV5-1 with TRBJ2-7, with TRBD2 matching over 9 bases. Germline CDR1 SGHRS, CDR2 YFSETQ. This CDR3 contains 16 residues. V trimming: 0 bases; J trimming: 6 bases; junction bases outside the gene matches: 10. The CDR3 region has the DNA TGCGCCAGCAGCTTGGCCTTTGCGGGGGGGCGCGGCGAGCAGTACTTC. This translates into CASSLAFAGGRGEQYF.

This rearrangement joins TRBV6-5 to TRBJ2-3; D perhaps matches TRBD1 (6 bases). V gave up 8 bases and J gave up 4 bases, with 16 bases separating them. The germline gives CDR1 MNHEY, CDR2 SVGAGI. This CDR3 is built from 14 residues. The CDR3 protein is CASVHYRVADTQYF. CDR3 nucleotide sequence: TGTGCCAGCGTACACTACAGGGTCGCAGATACGCAGTATTTT.

DNA of the CDR3: TGTGCCACCAGCAGAGACCACCCCCGGGTGAATCAGCCCCAGCATTTT. Amino acids: CATSRDHPRVNQPQHF. The chain joins TRBV15 to TRBJ1-5, with unresolved D. CDR1 and CDR2 (germline): LNHNV, YYDKDF (reference sequence). V lost 0 bases, J lost 4 bases, and 13 bases lay in between. This CDR3 spans 16 amino acids. Using reference TRBV15 and TRBJ1-5 for the parts outside the CDR3, the full variable domain is DAMVIQNPRYQVTQFGKPVTLSCSQTLNHNVMYWYQQKSSQAPKLLFHYYDKDFNNEADTPDNFQSRRPNTSFCFLDIRSPGLGDTAMYLCATSRDHPRVNQPQHFGDGTRLSIL.

This chain connects TRBV28 to TRBJ2-1, with a weak D call TRBD1 (6 bases). This CDR3 has 14 amino acids. With 6 bases removed from V and 7 bases from J, the gap between germline ends came to 16 bases. Germline CDR1 is MDHEN and CDR2 is SYDVKM. The CDR3 DNA is TGTGCCAGCAGCCCGCTGGGACAAGGGAATGAGCAGTTCTTC. Its translation is CASSPLGQGNEQFF.

V gene TRBV13 combines with J gene TRBJ1-1, with TRBD1 matching over 11 bases. CDR3 length: 15 amino acids. The V and J ends lost 5 bases and 6 bases, in that order; junction bases with no gene match: 8. Germline loops: CDR1 PRHDT, CDR2 FYEKMQ (reference sequence). The CDR3 sequence is CASSRRDRGAAEAFF. The CDR3 DNA is TGTGCCAGCAGCCGCCGGGACAGGGGGGCAGCTGAAGCTTTCTTT.

This clone was detected once. This chain's CDR3 is CASSDRRGLGGYTF. Here the CDR3 DNA reads TGTGCCAGCAGCGACCGCCGGGGTCTGGGTGGCTACACCTTC. The chain links TRBV5-4 to TRBJ1-2; D is undetermined. Per germline, CDR1 SGHNT and CDR2 YYREEE (reference sequence). The V gene lost 4 bases and the J gene lost 7 bases, with 17 bases spanning the gap. The length of the CDR3 is 14 residues.

The chain has TRBV2 and TRBJ2-1; 10 bases match TRBD1. The CDR3 extends over 13 amino acids. Germline assignment: CDR1 SNHLY and CDR2 FYNNEI. Germline trimming cut 8 bases from V and 7 bases from J; bases unmatched to any gene: 5. The DNA for the CDR3 is TGTGCCAGCGGAAGACAGGGGGCGAATGAGCAGTTCTTC. It yields the protein CASGRQGANEQFF.

V usage is TRBV19 and J usage is TRBJ2-6; 9 nucleotides match TRBD1. The germline CDR1 and CDR2 sequences are LNHDA and SQIVND (reference sequence). This CDR3 is 19 amino acids long. J was trimmed by 0 bases and V by 4 bases; bases with no gene match: 10. CDR3 amino acids: CASSTRGTGLNSGANVLTF. The CDR3 nucleotides are TGTGCCAGTAGTACCAGAGGGACAGGGTTGAACTCTGGGGCCAACGTCCTGACTTTC.

This CDR3 reads CASSSTDYSYEQYF. Here the CDR3 DNA reads TGTGCCAGCAGCTCGACGGACTACAGCTACGAGCAGTACTTC. This rearrangement joins TRBV3-1 (or the pseudogene TRBV3-2) to TRBJ2-7; D is possibly TRBD2 (6 bases). CDR3 length: 14 residues. CDR1 and CDR2 (germline): LGHDT, YNNKEL (reference sequence). V lost 5 bases and J lost 3, with 14 bases in between.

This clone occurred once. This sequence joins TRBV7-7 and TRBJ2-2, with TRBD1 identical over 8 bases. Germline CDR1 SSHAT, CDR2 FNYEAQ (reference sequence). Trimming took 1 base from V and 6 from J; bases not matched to a gene: 10. The CDR3 contains 17 residues. CDR3 bases: TGTGCCAGCAGCTTAGTGGGAGGACAGGGAGATTCCGGGGAGCTGTTTTTT. Amino acid sequence: CASSLVGGQGDSGELFF.

The chain uses TRBV10-3 and TRBJ2-2, with 8 nucleotides matching TRBD2. V shed 4 bases, J shed 1 base, and the junction held 5 bases outside the gene matches. The length of the CDR3 is 16 residues. The germline CDR1 and CDR2 sequences are ENHRY and SYGVKD. The CDR3, as DNA: TGTGCCATCAGTGCGGCTAGCGGGTTGAACACCGGGGAGCTGTTTTTT. Translated, it gives CAISAASGLNTGELFF.

This chain uses TRBV18 with TRBJ2-2, with unresolved D. Germline CDR1 reads KGHSH; CDR2 reads LQKENI. Trimming removed 2 bases at V and 2 bases at J, with 6 bases between. The CDR3 consists of 14 residues. The CDR3: CASSPKPNTGELFF. In DNA, the CDR3 is TGTGCCAGCTCACCAAAGCCCAACACCGGGGAGCTGTTTTTT.

The chain links TRBV5-1 to TRBJ1-1; 7 bases are shared with TRBD1. J was trimmed by 1 base and V by 5 bases; bases with no gene match: 11. Germline CDR1 reads SGHRS; CDR2 reads YFSETQ. The CDR3 is made up of 16 amino acids. The DNA of the CDR3 is TGCGCCAGCAGTCCGTCCAGGGGGGAATCGAACACTGAAGCTTTCTTT. It codes for CASSPSRGESNTEAFF.

The chain couples TRBV19 to TRBJ2-3; D unclear. The V end was cut by 6 bases, the J end by 2 bases, with 3 bases between. Germline V lookup: CDR1 LNHDA, CDR2 SQIVND (reference sequence). The CDR3 sequence is 11 residues long. Here the CDR3 DNA reads TGTGCCAGTAGGTACACAGATACGCAGTATTTT. Protein: CASRYTDTQYF.